This T cell receptor beta chain was sequenced during a study of shared clonotypes between healthy human individuals. Trimming pared 0 bases from V and 4 bases from J, leaving 15 bases between. The CDR3 loop spans 17 amino acids. Germline V CDR1 and CDR2: MNHNS, SASEGT. Assay used: immunoSEQ multiplex PCR; TCRdb lists only in-frame clones, some missing. The table records around 2.1 million clones, almost 96% of them present only once. The receptor was isolated from a man younger than 35 in good health. The V call is TRBV6-1, the J call TRBJ2-2; tentatively, D is TRBD1 or TRBD2 (5 bases each). The sequenced material came from naive CD4+ T cells sorted from blood. Noted subset: CD45RA+ positively selected. DNA of the CDR3: TGTGCCAGCAGTGAAGCTTCCGGGACCAGGGTCACCGGGGAGCTGTTTTTT. This codes for CASSEASGTRVTGELFF.